The clone carrying this TCR beta chain occurred a few times. PCR was performed a second time for about 7 to 11 cycles using a sample-barcoded 5' primer and a J-beta primer mix. TCRdb used MiXCR to reprocess the 5' RACE reads, holding one entry per CDR3 protein. The sample shows hundreds of thousands of distinct CDR3 sequences, 35% to 50% of them seen only once. This sample is part of a study of blood T cells in healthy people across ages. Trimming took off 5 bases at V and 2 bases at J, with 14 bases between the two ends. CDR3 size: 15 residues. Germline loops: CDR1 SGHTA, CDR2 FQGNSA. The chain has TRBV7-2 and TRBJ2-3, with D maybe TRBD1 (6 bases). This receptor was obtained from an elderly man in good health. The material sequenced was blood. The CDR3 sequence is CASSPDSRYTDTQYF. CDR3 nucleotide sequence: TGTGCCAGCAGCCCGGACAGCCGTTACACAGATACGCAGTATTTT.